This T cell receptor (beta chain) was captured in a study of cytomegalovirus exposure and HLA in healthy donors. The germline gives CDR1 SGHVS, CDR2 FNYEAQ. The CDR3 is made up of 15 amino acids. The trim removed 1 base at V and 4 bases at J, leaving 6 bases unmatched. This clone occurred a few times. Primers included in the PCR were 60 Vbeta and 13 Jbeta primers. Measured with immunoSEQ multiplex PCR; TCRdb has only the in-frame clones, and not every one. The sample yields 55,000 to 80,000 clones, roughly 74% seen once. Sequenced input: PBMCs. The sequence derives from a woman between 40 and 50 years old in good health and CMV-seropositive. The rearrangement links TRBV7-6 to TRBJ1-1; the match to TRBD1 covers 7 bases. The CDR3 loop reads CASSLGQGWSTEAFF. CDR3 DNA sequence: TGTGCCAGCAGCTTAGGACAGGGATGGAGCACTGAAGCTTTCTTT.